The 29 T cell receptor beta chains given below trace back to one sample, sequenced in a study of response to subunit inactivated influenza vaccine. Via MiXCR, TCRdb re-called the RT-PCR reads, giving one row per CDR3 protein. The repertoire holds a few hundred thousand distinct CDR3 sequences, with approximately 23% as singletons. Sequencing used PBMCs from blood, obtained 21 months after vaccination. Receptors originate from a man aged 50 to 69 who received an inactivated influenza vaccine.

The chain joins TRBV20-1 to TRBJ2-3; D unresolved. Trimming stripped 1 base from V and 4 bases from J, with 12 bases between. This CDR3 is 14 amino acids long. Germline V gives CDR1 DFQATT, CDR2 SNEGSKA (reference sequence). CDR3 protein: CSARVPGLSDTQYF. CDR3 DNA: TGCAGTGCTAGAGTTCCTGGATTATCAGATACGCAGTATTTT.

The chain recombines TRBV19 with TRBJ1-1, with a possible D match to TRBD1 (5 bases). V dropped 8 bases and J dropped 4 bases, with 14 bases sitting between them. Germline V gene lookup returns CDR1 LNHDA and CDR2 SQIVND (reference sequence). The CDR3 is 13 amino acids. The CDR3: CASAGSVGTEAFF. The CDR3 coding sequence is TGTGCCAGTGCAGGGTCGGTTGGCACTGAAGCTTTCTTT.

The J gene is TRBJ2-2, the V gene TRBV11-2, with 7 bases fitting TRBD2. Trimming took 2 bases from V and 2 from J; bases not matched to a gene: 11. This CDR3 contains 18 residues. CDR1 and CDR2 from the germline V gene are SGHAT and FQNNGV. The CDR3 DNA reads TGTGCCAGCAGCTTAAGTCCTCCCGGGGGGAGTAACACCGGGGAGCTGTTTTTT. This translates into CASSLSPPGGSNTGELFF. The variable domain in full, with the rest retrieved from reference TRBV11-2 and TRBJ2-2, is EAGVAQSPRYKIIEKRQSVAFWCNPISGHATLYWYQQILGQGPKLLIQFQNNGVVDDSQLPKDRFSAERLKGVDSTLKIQPAKLEDSAVYLCASSLSPPGGSNTGELFFGEGSRLTVL.

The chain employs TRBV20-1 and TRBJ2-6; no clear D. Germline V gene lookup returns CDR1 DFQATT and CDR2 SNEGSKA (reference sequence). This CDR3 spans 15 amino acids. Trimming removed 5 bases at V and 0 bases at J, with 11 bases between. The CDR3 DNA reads TGCAGTGCTTACCCCCACGACTCTGGGGCCAACGTCCTGACTTTC. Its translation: CSAYPHDSGANVLTF.

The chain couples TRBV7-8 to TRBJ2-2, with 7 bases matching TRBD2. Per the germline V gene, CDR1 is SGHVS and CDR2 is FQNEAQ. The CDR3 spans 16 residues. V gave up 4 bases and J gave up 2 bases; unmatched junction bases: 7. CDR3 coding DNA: TGTGCCAGCAGCTCGGGGGGATGGTCTAACACCGGGGAGCTGTTTTTT. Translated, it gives CASSSGGWSNTGELFF.

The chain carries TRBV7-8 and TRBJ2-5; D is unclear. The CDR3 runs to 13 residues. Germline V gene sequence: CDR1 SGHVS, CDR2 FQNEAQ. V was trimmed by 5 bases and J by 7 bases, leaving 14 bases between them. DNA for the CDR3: TGTGCCAGCAGCCCACTGGAAGCAGGGACCCAGTACTTC. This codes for CASSPLEAGTQYF.

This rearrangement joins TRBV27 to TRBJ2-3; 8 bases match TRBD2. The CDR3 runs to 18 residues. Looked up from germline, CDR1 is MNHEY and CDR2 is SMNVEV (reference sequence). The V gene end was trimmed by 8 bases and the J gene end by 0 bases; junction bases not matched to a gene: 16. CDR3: CASAYRQEASGSTDTQYF. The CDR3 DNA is TGTGCCAGCGCCTACAGGCAAGAGGCTAGCGGGAGCACAGATACGCAGTATTTT.

CDR3 sequence: CASSWTSGFTGELFF. The CDR3 bases are TGCGCCAGCAGCTGGACTAGCGGATTCACCGGGGAGCTGTTTTTT. V is TRBV5-1 and J is TRBJ2-2, with 10 positions matching TRBD2. Trimming at V came to 3 bases and at J to 4 bases, leaving 3 bases not matched to a gene. The CDR3 contains 15 residues. Germline lookup yields CDR1 SGHRS and CDR2 YFSETQ.

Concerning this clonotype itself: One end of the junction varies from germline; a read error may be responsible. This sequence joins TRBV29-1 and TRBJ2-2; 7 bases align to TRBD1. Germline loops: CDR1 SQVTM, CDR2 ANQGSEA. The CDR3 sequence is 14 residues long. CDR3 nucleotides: TGCAGCGTTACACCCGGGACAGACACCGGGGAGCTGTTATTT. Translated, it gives CSVTPGTDTGELLF.

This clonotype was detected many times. The DNA for the CDR3 is TGTGCCACCAGCAGAGTGGCACGAGAAGAGACCCAGTACTTC. Residues: CATSRVAREETQYF. The chain links TRBV15 to TRBJ2-5; D remains ambiguous. Trimming stripped 1 base from V and 3 bases from J, with 9 bases between. Germline V gene data show CDR1 as LNHNV and CDR2 as YYDKDF (reference sequence). The CDR3 totals 14 residues.

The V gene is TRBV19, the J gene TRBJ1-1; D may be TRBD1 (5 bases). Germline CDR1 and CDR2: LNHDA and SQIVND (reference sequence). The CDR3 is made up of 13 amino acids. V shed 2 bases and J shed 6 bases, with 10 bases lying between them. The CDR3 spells CASSILRDAEAFF. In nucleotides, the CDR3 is TGTGCCAGTAGTATACTCAGGGACGCTGAAGCTTTCTTT.

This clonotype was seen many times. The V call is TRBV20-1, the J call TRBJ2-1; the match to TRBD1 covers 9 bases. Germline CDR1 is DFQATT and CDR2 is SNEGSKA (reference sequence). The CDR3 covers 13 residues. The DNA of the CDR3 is TGCAGCGTCCGGACAGGGGCTCGGATTGAGCAGTTCTTC. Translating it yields CSVRTGARIEQFF.

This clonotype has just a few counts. CDR3 protein: CASSKQRLGTQYF. CDR3 nucleotides: TGTGCCAGCAGCAAACAGCGTTTGGGGACCCAGTACTTC. V is TRBV14 and J is TRBJ2-5, with D uncertain. Germline-derived CDR1 and CDR2 are SGHDN and FVKESK. V was clipped by 5 bases and J by 7 bases, with 14 bases between them. The CDR3 is 13 residues long.

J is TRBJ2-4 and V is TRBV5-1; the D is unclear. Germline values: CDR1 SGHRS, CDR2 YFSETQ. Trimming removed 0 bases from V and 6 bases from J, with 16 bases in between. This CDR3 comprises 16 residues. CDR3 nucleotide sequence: TGCGCCAGCAGCTTGGAAAGACCAGCCGCTGGAAACATTCAGTACTTC. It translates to CASSLERPAAGNIQYF.

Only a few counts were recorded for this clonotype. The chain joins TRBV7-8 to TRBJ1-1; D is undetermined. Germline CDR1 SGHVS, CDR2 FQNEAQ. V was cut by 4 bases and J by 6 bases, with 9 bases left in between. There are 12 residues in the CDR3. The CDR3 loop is CASSSRRPEAFF. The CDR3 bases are TGTGCCAGCAGCTCAAGACGGCCTGAAGCTTTCTTT.

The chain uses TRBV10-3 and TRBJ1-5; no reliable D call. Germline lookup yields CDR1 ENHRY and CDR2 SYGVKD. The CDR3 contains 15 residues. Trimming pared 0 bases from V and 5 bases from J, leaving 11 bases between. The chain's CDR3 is CAISESYLRDQPQHF. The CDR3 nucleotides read TGTGCCATCAGTGAGTCGTACTTAAGGGATCAGCCCCAGCATTTT.

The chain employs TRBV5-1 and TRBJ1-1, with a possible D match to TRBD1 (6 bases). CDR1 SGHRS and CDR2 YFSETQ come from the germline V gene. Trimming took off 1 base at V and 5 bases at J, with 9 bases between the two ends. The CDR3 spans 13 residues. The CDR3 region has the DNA TGCGCCAGCAGCTTGAGGGGGAAAACTGAAGCTTTCTTT. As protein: CASSLRGKTEAFF.

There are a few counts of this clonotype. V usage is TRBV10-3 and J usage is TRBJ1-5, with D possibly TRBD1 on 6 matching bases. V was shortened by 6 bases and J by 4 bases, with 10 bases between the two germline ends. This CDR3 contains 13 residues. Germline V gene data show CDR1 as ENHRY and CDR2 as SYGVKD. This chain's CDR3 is CAISVQGNQPQHF. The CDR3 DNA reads TGTGCCATCAGCGTACAGGGAAATCAGCCCCAGCATTTT.

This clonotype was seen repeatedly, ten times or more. CDR3 sequence (DNA): TGTGCCAGCAGCGTAGCTAGCGGGGGTTACACCGGGGAGCTGTTTTTT. As protein: CASSVASGGYTGELFF. V usage is TRBV9 and J usage is TRBJ2-2; the match to TRBD2 covers 10 bases. Trimming took 0 bases from V and 3 from J; bases not matched to a gene: 2. Looked up from germline, CDR1 is SGDLS and CDR2 is YYNGEE. CDR3 length: 16 residues.

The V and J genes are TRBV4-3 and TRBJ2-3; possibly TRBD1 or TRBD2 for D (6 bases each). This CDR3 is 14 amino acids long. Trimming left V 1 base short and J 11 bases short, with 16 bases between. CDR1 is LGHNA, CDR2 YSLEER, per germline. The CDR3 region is CASSQVTGATEQYF. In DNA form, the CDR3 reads TGCGCCAGCAGCCAAGTCACGGGGGCGACGGAGCAGTATTTT.

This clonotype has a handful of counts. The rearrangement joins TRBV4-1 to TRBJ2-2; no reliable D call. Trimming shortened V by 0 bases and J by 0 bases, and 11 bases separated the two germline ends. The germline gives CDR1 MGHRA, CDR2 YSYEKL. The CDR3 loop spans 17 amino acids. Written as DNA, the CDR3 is TGCGCCAGCAGCCAAGATCTGGCAGGCGCGAACACCGGGGAGCTGTTTTTT. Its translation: CASSQDLAGANTGELFF.

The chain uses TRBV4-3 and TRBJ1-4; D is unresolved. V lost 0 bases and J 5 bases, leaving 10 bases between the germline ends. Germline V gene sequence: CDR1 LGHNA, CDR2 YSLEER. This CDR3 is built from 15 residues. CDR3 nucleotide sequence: TGCGCCAGCAGCCAAGAAGTACGGGAAAATGAAAAACTGTTTTTT. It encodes CASSQEVRENEKLFF.

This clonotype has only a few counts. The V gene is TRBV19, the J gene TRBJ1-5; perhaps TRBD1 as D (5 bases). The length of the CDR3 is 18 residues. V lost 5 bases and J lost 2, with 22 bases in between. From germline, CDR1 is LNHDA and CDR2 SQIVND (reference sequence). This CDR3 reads CASSPLPRTKIGNQPQHF. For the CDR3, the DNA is TGTGCCAGTAGTCCCCTCCCCCGGACAAAAATAGGCAATCAGCCCCAGCATTTT.

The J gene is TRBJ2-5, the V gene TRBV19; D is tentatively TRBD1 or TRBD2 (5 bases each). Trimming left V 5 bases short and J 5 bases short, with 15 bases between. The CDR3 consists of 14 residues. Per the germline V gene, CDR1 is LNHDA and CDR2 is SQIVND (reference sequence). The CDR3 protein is CASSPGRSVETQYF. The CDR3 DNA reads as TGTGCCAGTAGTCCGGGACGGTCGGTCGAGACCCAGTACTTC.

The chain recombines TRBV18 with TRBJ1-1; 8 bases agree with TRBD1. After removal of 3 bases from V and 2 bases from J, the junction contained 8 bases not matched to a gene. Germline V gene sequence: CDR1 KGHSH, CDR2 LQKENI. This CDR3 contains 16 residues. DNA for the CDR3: TGTGCCAGCTCACCCTCCAGGGGGCTAGGTAACACTGAAGCTTTCTTT. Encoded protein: CASSPSRGLGNTEAFF.

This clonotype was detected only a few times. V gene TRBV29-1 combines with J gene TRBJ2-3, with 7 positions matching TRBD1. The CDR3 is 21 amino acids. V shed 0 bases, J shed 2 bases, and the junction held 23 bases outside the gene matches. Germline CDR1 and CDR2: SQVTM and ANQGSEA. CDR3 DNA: TGCAGCGTTGAAGATCCCCAGGACGGGACAGATAAAATTTTTCCCACAGATACGCAGTATTTT. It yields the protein CSVEDPQDGTDKIFPTDTQYF.

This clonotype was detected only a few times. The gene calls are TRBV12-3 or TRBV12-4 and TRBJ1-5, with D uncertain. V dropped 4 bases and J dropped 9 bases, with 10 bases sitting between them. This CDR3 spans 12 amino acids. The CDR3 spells CASSSIPSPQHF. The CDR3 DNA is TGTGCCAGCAGTTCTATACCCTCGCCCCAGCATTTT.

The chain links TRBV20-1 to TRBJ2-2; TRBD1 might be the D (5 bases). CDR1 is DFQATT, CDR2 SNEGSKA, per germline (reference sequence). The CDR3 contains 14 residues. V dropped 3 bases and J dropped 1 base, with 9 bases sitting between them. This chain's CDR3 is CSASGQGNTGELFF. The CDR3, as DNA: TGCAGTGCTAGCGGGCAGGGGAACACCGGGGAGCTGTTTTTT.

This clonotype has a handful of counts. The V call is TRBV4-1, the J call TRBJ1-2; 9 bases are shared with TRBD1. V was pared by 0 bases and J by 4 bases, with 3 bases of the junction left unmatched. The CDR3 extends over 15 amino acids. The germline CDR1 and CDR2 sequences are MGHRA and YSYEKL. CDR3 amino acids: CASSQEGQGGYGYTF. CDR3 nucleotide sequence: TGCGCCAGCAGCCAAGAGGGACAGGGAGGCTATGGCTACACCTTC.